The sequence of this T cell receptor beta chain was determined in a study of blood T cells in healthy people across ages. Trimming pared 2 bases from V and 4 bases from J, leaving 14 bases between. Germline loops: CDR1 LGHDT, CDR2 YNNKEL (reference sequence). The CDR3 extends over 15 amino acids. Then a second PCR, running about 6 to 11 cycles, was carried out with a sample-barcoded 5' primer and a J-beta primer mix. TCRdb ran MiXCR on the 5' RACE reads and lists one entry per CDR3 protein. The sample records about 1 million distinct CDR3 sequences, approximately 25% being singletons. Samples each had at least 5.5 micrograms of total RNA extracted. This clonotype was counted a few times. These data were likewise used in another study, on T cells of mothers and their children.

The sequence was obtained from a girl aged 2-10 years in good health. This rearrangement joins TRBV3-1 to TRBJ2-5, with a possible D match to TRBD2 (6 bases). Sequenced material: blood. CDR3 loop: CASSQLARLAETQYF. The CDR3 DNA follows: TGTGCCAGCAGCCAACTAGCGCGCTTGGCAGAGACCCAGTACTTC.